One sample yielded the 11 T cell receptor beta chains listed below, sequenced in a study of molecular identifiers for immune sequencing clone quantification. Using its own MiXCR run on the PCR reads, TCRdb lists one record per CDR3 protein. The data contain a few hundred thousand distinct CDR3 sequences, about 25% of them singletons. Specimen: naive CD8+ T cells from blood, with Jurkat cell RNA spiked in. Subset denoted: FACS-sorted CD8+CD4-CCR7+CD45RA+ naive T cells. The source of these receptors is a human donor in good health. Some libraries in this study had Jurkat cell RNA spiked in.

This clonotype was seen a few times. The chain is built from TRBV27 and TRBJ1-1, with a possible D match to TRBD1 (6 bases). Between the trimmed V and J ends, which lost 6 bases and 8 bases, there was a span of 16 bases. The length of the CDR3 is 13 residues. Germline V gene lookup returns CDR1 MNHEY and CDR2 SMNVEV (reference sequence). CDR3 nucleotide sequence: TGTGCCAGCAGGCCCGGGGGGGCGCGGGAAGCTTTCTTT. It specifies CASRPGGAREAFF.

The V call is TRBV3-1, the J call TRBJ2-5; D unresolved. V lost 0 bases and J lost 0, with 5 bases in between. Germline assignment: CDR1 LGHDT and CDR2 YNNKEL (reference sequence). This CDR3 is built from 14 residues. Here the CDR3 reads CASSQEVDQETQYF. Here the CDR3 DNA reads TGTGCCAGCAGCCAAGAGGTGGACCAAGAGACCCAGTACTTC.

This clonotype occurred a few times. The chain is built from TRBV19 and TRBJ2-5; TRBD2 is a possible D gene (7 bases). Germline values: CDR1 LNHDA, CDR2 SQIVND (reference sequence). The length of the CDR3 is 14 residues. Trimming pared 3 bases from V and 2 bases from J, leaving 10 bases between. The CDR3 sequence is CASSMGGPQETQYF. The CDR3 DNA reads TGTGCCAGTAGTATGGGGGGGCCGCAAGAGACCCAGTACTTC.

Many counts were recorded for this clonotype. The chain joins TRBV7-2 to TRBJ2-3; TRBD2 aligns across 9 bases. CDR3 length: 14 residues. CDR1 is SGHTA, CDR2 FQGNSA, per germline. J was trimmed by 5 bases and V by 8 bases; bases with no gene match: 8. The CDR3 sequence: CASEAGGARDTQYF. The CDR3 nucleotides are TGTGCCAGCGAGGCGGGAGGGGCAAGAGATACGCAGTATTTT.

A few counts support this clonotype. The chain carries TRBV6-5 and TRBJ1-1; no reliable D call. The length of the CDR3 is 14 residues. V lost 8 bases to trimming and J lost 4 bases, with 17 bases between them. CDR1 MNHEY and CDR2 SVGAGI come from the germline V gene. CDR3 protein: CASQLGGGITEAFF. CDR3 nucleotide sequence: TGTGCCAGCCAACTAGGTGGAGGCATCACTGAAGCTTTCTTT.

This clonotype was recorded at least ten times. This chain uses TRBV6-5 with TRBJ1-5; 8 bases are shared with TRBD1. J lost 4 bases, V lost 3 bases, and 2 bases had no gene match. Germline V gene data show CDR1 as MNHEY and CDR2 as SVGAGI. The CDR3 covers 14 residues. Here the CDR3 DNA reads TGTGCCAGCAGTTATGGGACAGGTAATCAGCCCCAGCATTTT. Protein sequence: CASSYGTGNQPQHF.

In the case of this clonotype: Being one base from a much bigger clone, this may be a read error. This chain joins TRBV5-4 and TRBJ2-5, with D possibly being TRBD1 or TRBD2 (5 bases each). Germline CDR1 SGHNT, CDR2 YYREEE (reference sequence). The CDR3 is 11 amino acids. The CDR3 loop is CASSFSGTQHF. The DNA of the CDR3 is TGTGCCAGCAGCTTTTCGGGGACCCAGCACTTC.

Ten or more counts support this clonotype. The rearrangement links TRBV7-6 to TRBJ2-3; TRBD2 matches at 9 bases. With 5 bases clipped from V and 5 bases from J, the junction kept 11 bases outside the gene matches. The CDR3 sequence is 16 residues long. Germline loops: CDR1 SGHVS, CDR2 FNYEAQ. The DNA for the CDR3 is TGTGCCAGCAGCCCCGAGGCTAGCGGGGTTCTAGATACGCAGTATTTT. This gives the protein CASSPEASGVLDTQYF.

This clonotype showed up just a few times. The chain is built from TRBV30 and TRBJ1-2; TRBD1 aligns across 8 bases. CDR1 and CDR2 from the germline V gene are GTSNPN and SVGIG (reference sequence). The CDR3 sequence is 11 residues long. Trimming removed 3 bases from V and 7 bases from J; junction bases left unmatched: 1. CDR3 loop: CAWRDRVGYTF. The CDR3 DNA reads TGTGCCTGGAGGGACAGGGTTGGCTACACCTTC.

This clonotype has only a few counts. The rearrangement joins TRBV6-2 or TRBV6-3 to TRBJ2-1; D unclear. The germline CDR1 and CDR2 sequences are MNHEY and SVGEGT. The V and J ends lost 6 bases and 0 bases respectively, with 18 bases between them. The CDR3 consists of 17 residues. The CDR3 DNA sequence: TGTGCCAGCAGCCAAGACTCCCCCTGGAGCTCCTACAATGAGCAGTTCTTC. Residues: CASSQDSPWSSYNEQFF.

DNA for the CDR3: TGTGCCAGCAGGAATGGGGAGACCACTGAAGCTTTCTTT. It specifies CASRNGETTEAFF. This rearrangement joins TRBV6-5 to TRBJ1-1; D gene unclear. The CDR3 loop spans 13 amino acids. With 6 bases removed from V and 4 bases from J, the gap between germline ends came to 12 bases. CDR1 and CDR2 (germline): MNHEY, SVGAGI.